These T cell receptor beta chains were read from a single sample in a study of T cell responses to AZD1222 COVID-19 vaccine. Repertoires were generated with immunoSEQ multiplex PCR, while TCRdb's copy carries only in-frame clones and drops some. The sample includes approximately 150,000 clones, roughly 90% of them seen just once. This sample comprised peripheral blood, obtained on day 0 of AZD1222 vaccination. These receptors all stem from an adult in good health. Each CDR3 is given with its conserved first and last residue. The order of the fields is CDR3 DNA, CDR3 protein, V gene, D gene, J gene. D genes are given only for firm matches.

TGCAGTGCTAGTGATACAGTCGTCAACACTGAAGCTTTCTTT | CSASDTVVNTEAFF | TRBV20-1 | NA | TRBJ1-1
TGTGCCAGCAGCCAGAGAGGGGAATATTGGTTTAATTCACCCCTCCACTTT | CASSQRGEYWFNSPLHF | TRBV7-2 | NA | TRBJ1-6
TGCGCCAGCAGCGGAAACAATGAGCAGTTCTTC | CASSGNNEQFF | TRBV5-1 | NA | TRBJ2-1
TGTGCCAGCAGCGTAACAGGGGACAATCAGCCCCAGCATTTT | CASSVTGDNQPQHF | TRBV9 | TRBD1 | TRBJ1-5
TGCAGCGTTGAACGGGAGCAGTTCTTC | CSVEREQFF | TRBV29-1 | NA | TRBJ2-1
TGTGCTAGTGGTTTGGTAGTCGACAGGGTCGGAAATCAGCCCCAGCATTTT | CASGLVVDRVGNQPQHF | TRBV12-5 | TRBD1 | TRBJ1-5
TGTGCCAGCTATACCACATTGGGGGCGGACACTGAAGCTTTCTTT | CASYTTLGADTEAFF | TRBV28 | NA | TRBJ1-1
TGTGCCAGCAGCTTAGGGGGACTAGGGGTCGAGCAGTACTTC | CASSLGGLGVEQYF | TRBV7-9 | TRBD2 | TRBJ2-7
TGTGCCAGCGCGGAACAGGCGAATTCACCCCTCCACTTT | CASAEQANSPLHF | TRBV6-5 | NA | TRBJ1-6
TGTGCCAGGACGGGGGAAGACTCCTATAATTCACCCCTCCACTTT | CARTGEDSYNSPLHF | TRBV21-1 | NA | TRBJ1-6
TGCGCCAGCAGCTTGGTTGGGGCTGATACGCAGTATTTT | CASSLVGADTQYF | TRBV5-1 | NA | TRBJ2-3
TGTGCCAGCAGCCCTACACGCTCCTACAATGAGCAGTTCTTC | CASSPTRSYNEQFF | TRBV7-9 | NA | TRBJ2-1
TGTGCCAGTAGTATAGGAGGCTCCCGGTGGAACACCATATATTTT | CASSIGGSRWNTIYF | TRBV19 | NA | TRBJ1-3
TGTGCCTGGAGTGTCGGGGGGGCGGTTGGCTACACCTTC | CAWSVGGAVGYTF | TRBV30 | NA | TRBJ1-2
TGTGCTAGTGGTCCCAGAATTTTGGGGCTAGCGGGAGGGCCCAACCACAATGAGCAGTTCTTC | CASGPRILGLAGGPNHNEQFF | TRBV12-5 | TRBD2 | TRBJ2-1
TGTGCCAGCAGTCTGGGACAGGGACGTGGCTACACCTTC | CASSLGQGRGYTF | TRBV25-1 | TRBD1 | TRBJ1-2
TGTGCCAGCAGTGCCGGACTGTCTAATTCACCCCTCCACTTT | CASSAGLSNSPLHF | TRBV2 | NA | TRBJ1-6
TGTGCCAGCAGCTTAGGAAGTTGGGACAGGGGGAATCACGAGCAGTACTTC | CASSLGSWDRGNHEQYF | TRBV11-2 | TRBD1 | TRBJ2-7
TGCGCCAGCAGTCCTCCGGGACAGGGCTTTCGGGCCCTCCACTTT | CASSPPGQGFRALHF | TRBV4-1 | TRBD1 | TRBJ1-6
TGCGCCAGCAGCTCGGGACAGACAGGAGAGACCCAGTACTTC | CASSSGQTGETQYF | TRBV5-1 | TRBD1 | TRBJ2-5
TGTGCCAGCAGCGTAGCTAGCGGGATTTCCTACAATGAGCAGTTCTTC | CASSVASGISYNEQFF | TRBV9 | TRBD2 | TRBJ2-1
TGTGCCAGCAGCTTAGTGGGCGGGGACAATGAGCAGTTCTTC | CASSLVGGDNEQFF | TRBV7-8 | NA | TRBJ2-1